This TCR beta chain was identified in a study of Graves' ophthalmopathy and Graves' hyperthyroidism. As for the study in general: The authors collected peripheral blood at initial diagnosis, before any treatment.

This clonotype has only a few counts. Trimming stripped 4 bases from V and 1 base from J, with 16 bases between. CDR1 LNHDA and CDR2 SQIVND come from the germline V gene (reference sequence). This CDR3 comprises 16 residues. Investigators amplified TCR beta CDR3 regions from RNA transcripts. An opening RT-PCR round employed HTBI primers and preceded a second-round multiplex PCR. TCRdb independently ran MiXCR on the multiplex PCR reads; one entry per CDR3 protein. The sample holds 350,000 to 400,000 distinct CDR3 sequences; 15% are singletons and the top ten take around 6.6%. The sequence came from a woman between 18 and 29 years old with stable Graves' hyperthyroidism. Input material: peripheral blood. The J gene is TRBJ1-1, the V gene TRBV19; D is possibly TRBD1 (6 bases). The DNA of the CDR3 is TGTGCCAGTAGTAGCCAGTCCAGGGGATGGAACACTGAAGCTTTCTTT. Translated: CASSSQSRGWNTEAFF.